The 27 T cell receptor beta chains reported below all come from one sample, sequenced in a study of shared clonotypes between healthy human individuals. This table comes from immunoSEQ multiplex PCR, and its TCRdb copy is limited to in-frame clones, with some not included. The table includes around 2.5 million clones, over 85% detected once. Sample: naive CD4+ T cells from PBMCs. Subset meaning: CD45RA+ positively selected. The receptors were sampled from a young man in good health. Some clones in this sample may be carry-over from other donors' samples.

The chain joins TRBV5-6 to TRBJ2-7; 10 positions agree with TRBD1. Germline-derived CDR1 and CDR2 are SGHDT and YYEEEE. The CDR3 contains 15 residues. Trimming cost V 4 bases and J 2 bases; bases outside gene matches: 6. CDR3 residues: CASSITGTGAYEQYF. CDR3 bases: TGTGCCAGCAGCATAACCGGGACAGGGGCCTACGAGCAGTACTTC.

The V and J genes are TRBV5-1 and TRBJ2-5, with 8 bases fitting TRBD1. Near its end, the DNA agrees better with TRBJ2-7, so the J call may be wrong. The CDR3 covers 15 residues. The germline V gene has CDR1 SGHRS and CDR2 YFSETQ. The CDR3 DNA is TGCGCCAGCAGCGCCGGGACAGGACGCTCCTACGAGCAGTACTTC. This translates into CASSAGTGRSYEQYF.

The chain uses TRBV7-3 and TRBJ2-5; 10 nucleotides agree with TRBD2. The CDR3 runs to 16 residues. With 2 bases clipped from V and 4 bases from J, the junction kept 7 bases outside the gene matches. Germline V gene data show CDR1 as SGHTA and CDR2 as FQGTGA. The DNA for the CDR3 is TGTGCCAGCAGCTTAGTGGCTAGCGGGAGAGGAGAGACCCAGTACTTC. Translated: CASSLVASGRGETQYF.

This CDR3 reads CASSLSSGDGNTIYF. The CDR3 nucleotides are TGTGCCAGCAGTTTATCATCAGGGGATGGAAACACCATATATTTT. The genes are TRBV27 and TRBJ1-3; the D gene is possibly TRBD1 (6 bases). CDR3 length equals 15 residues. Germline V gene data show CDR1 as MNHEY and CDR2 as SMNVEV (reference sequence). Trimming took off 0 bases at V and 3 bases at J, with 9 bases between the two ends.

CDR3 loop: CASSSTSGQGARGAYNEQFF. CDR3 nucleotides: TGCGCCAGCAGCTCCACCTCCGGACAGGGGGCTAGAGGCGCCTACAATGAGCAGTTCTTC. This chain links TRBV5-1 with TRBJ2-1; 11 bases line up with TRBD1. Germline CDR1 and CDR2: SGHRS and YFSETQ. V dropped 3 bases and J dropped 2; count of bases not matched to a gene: 16. There are 20 residues in the CDR3. Full variable domain (outside the CDR3, taken from reference TRBV5-1 and TRBJ2-1): KAGVTQTPRYLIKTRGQQVTLSCSPISGHRSVSWYQQTPGQGLQFLFEYFSETQRNKGNFPGRFSGRQFSNSRSEMNVSTLELGDSALYLCASSSTSGQGARGAYNEQFFGPGTRLTVL.

V gene TRBV2 combines with J gene TRBJ2-7; D is possibly TRBD1 or TRBD2 (5 bases each). The V end was cut by 1 base, the J end by 3 bases, with 16 bases between. Per the germline V gene, CDR1 is SNHLY and CDR2 is FYNNEI. This CDR3 has 16 residues. CDR3 amino acids: CASSEGGTSYYYEQYF. As DNA, the CDR3 is TGTGCCAGCAGTGAAGGGGGGACCTCCTACTACTACGAGCAGTACTTC.

Of note for this clone: The sample contains more than one DNA sequence encoding this CDR3. The V gene is TRBV28, the J gene TRBJ1-5; no reliable D call. Germline V gives CDR1 MDHEN, CDR2 SYDVKM. V shed 7 bases and J shed 0 bases, with 4 bases lying between them. CDR3 length equals 12 residues. As DNA, the CDR3 is TGTGCCAGCACATATAGCAATCAGCCCCAGCATTTT. Its protein product is CASTYSNQPQHF.

The genes are TRBV18 and TRBJ1-2; 11 nucleotides match TRBD1. CDR1 and CDR2 from the germline V gene are KGHSH and LQKENI. This CDR3 is built from 16 residues. V lost 0 bases and J lost 3; bases outside the gene matches: 3. CDR3 loop: CASSPPSGQGDYGYTF. The CDR3 nucleotides are TGTGCCAGCTCACCACCGTCGGGACAGGGGGACTATGGCTACACCTTC.

J is TRBJ2-5 and V is TRBV9, with 12 bases fitting TRBD2. Losses at the gene ends were 4 bases for V and 2 bases for J; bases not matched to a gene: 3. From germline, CDR1 is SGDLS and CDR2 YYNGEE. CDR3 size: 15 residues. The CDR3 region is CASSPGLAGQETQYF. CDR3 coding DNA: TGTGCCAGCAGCCCCGGACTAGCGGGACAAGAGACCCAGTACTTC.

The rearrangement joins TRBV30 to TRBJ2-1; no definite D call. The CDR3 extends over 12 amino acids. V lost 2 bases and J 7 bases, leaving 9 bases between the germline ends. The germline V gene has CDR1 GTSNPN and CDR2 SVGIG (reference sequence). The DNA of the CDR3 is TGTGCCTGGAGTACCCTTCTAAATGAGCAGTTCTTC. Protein product: CAWSTLLNEQFF.

The genes are TRBV19 and TRBJ2-7, with TRBD2 as a possible D gene (7 bases). V was trimmed by 8 bases and J by 0 bases, leaving 14 bases between them. The CDR3 extends over 14 amino acids. CDR1 LNHDA and CDR2 SQIVND come from the germline V gene (reference sequence). CDR3 DNA sequence: TGTGCCAGTCAGAGGGGGGGCTCCTCCTACGAGCAGTACTTC. Translating gives CASQRGGSSYEQYF.

The rearrangement links TRBV6-5 to TRBJ2-6, with D possibly TRBD1 on 5 matching bases. The CDR3 consists of 14 residues. Looked up from germline, CDR1 is MNHEY and CDR2 is SVGAGI. Deletions cut 8 bases from V and 1 base from J, with 9 bases between. The CDR3 loop reads CASERGSGANVLTF. The CDR3 DNA follows: TGTGCCAGCGAAAGGGGATCTGGGGCCAACGTCCTGACTTTC.

This rearrangement joins TRBV28 to TRBJ2-7; 7 nucleotides line up with TRBD1. Germline CDR1 and CDR2: MDHEN and SYDVKM. After removal of 9 bases from V and 6 bases from J, the junction contained 8 bases not matched to a gene. The CDR3 has 12 amino acids. CDR3 nucleotides: TGTGCCAGTCATGTGACAGGGCGCGAGCAGTACTTC. Its translation: CASHVTGREQYF.

With respect to this clone: Other nucleotide sequences in the sample specify the same CDR3. The genes are TRBV28 and TRBJ1-5; D is undetermined. V was clipped by 3 bases and J by 5 bases, with 5 bases between them. Germline V gives CDR1 MDHEN, CDR2 SYDVKM. The CDR3 has 12 amino acids. The CDR3 DNA reads as TGTGCCAGCAGTTTTTCAGATCAGCCCCAGCATTTT. Encoded protein: CASSFSDQPQHF.

The genes are TRBV4-1 and TRBJ1-2; D is ambiguous. V dropped 6 bases and J dropped 6 bases, with 20 bases sitting between them. Germline V CDR1 and CDR2: MGHRA, YSYEKL. The CDR3 consists of 15 residues. CDR3 amino acids: CASSQRFRVKDGYTF. The DNA for the CDR3 is TGCGCCAGCAGTCAACGCTTTAGGGTTAAAGATGGCTACACCTTC.

V and J are TRBV20-1 and TRBJ2-3; D call uncertain. In germline, CDR1 is DFQATT, CDR2 SNEGSKA (reference sequence). This CDR3 has 11 amino acids. The ends were cut back, 5 bases at V and 8 bases at J, with 11 bases in the middle. The CDR3 DNA sequence: TGCAGTGCTCCGCTCGGTGGTACGCAGTATTTT. Translation: CSAPLGGTQYF.

About this clone itself: The same CDR3 also results from other DNA sequences found in this sample. V gene TRBV10-3 combines with J gene TRBJ2-7, with 8 bases fitting TRBD1. The V gene's germline CDR1 is ENHRY and CDR2 SYGVKD. The CDR3 loop spans 13 amino acids. The V segment lost 4 bases and the J segment 4 bases; nucleotides outside the gene matches: 3. The DNA of the CDR3 is TGTGCCATCAGTGGGCAGGGGGCGTACGAGCAGTACTTC. It is translated as CAISGQGAYEQYF.

The rearrangement joins TRBV5-1 to TRBJ1-2; TRBD1 agrees at 8 bases. V lost 4 bases to trimming and J lost 8 bases; unmatched junction nucleotides: 7. Germline V lookup: CDR1 SGHRS, CDR2 YFSETQ. The CDR3 runs to 13 residues. This CDR3 is CASSARTGTGYTF. DNA of the CDR3: TGCGCCAGCAGCGCTCGGACAGGGACGGGCTACACCTTC. Full variable domain (remainder filled in from reference TRBV5-1 and TRBJ1-2): KAGVTQTPRYLIKTRGQQVTLSCSPISGHRSVSWYQQTPGQGLQFLFEYFSETQRNKGNFPGRFSGRQFSNSRSEMNVSTLELGDSALYLCASSARTGTGYTFGSGTRLTVV.

The DNA of the CDR3 is TGTGCCAGCAGCCAAGGGACAGGGGTGACCTATCAGCCCCAGCATTTT. It yields the protein CASSQGTGVTYQPQHF. The J gene is TRBJ1-5, the V gene TRBV7-2, with 10 bases that match TRBD1. The CDR3 is 16 residues long. V lost 5 bases and J lost 5; bases outside the gene matches: 9. Germline CDR1 and CDR2: SGHTA and FQGNSA.

This chain links TRBV28 with TRBJ1-1; 9 bases match TRBD1. The CDR3 has 15 residues. With V trimmed by 5 bases and J by 1 base, 5 bases remained unmatched. The germline V gene encodes CDR1 MDHEN and CDR2 SYDVKM. The CDR3 loop is CASSPRGQGNTEAFF. For the CDR3, the DNA is TGTGCCAGCAGTCCCCGGGGACAGGGGAACACTGAAGCTTTCTTT.

A note on this clone: This CDR3 is also generated by other DNA sequences in the sample. This chain connects TRBV7-2 to TRBJ2-1; D remains ambiguous. There are 12 residues in the CDR3. Germline V gene lookup returns CDR1 SGHTA and CDR2 FQGNSA. Trimming took off 0 bases at V and 8 bases at J, with 5 bases between the two ends. The CDR3, as DNA: TGTGCCAGCAGCTTAGCAGGTTATGAGCAGTTCTTC. It codes for CASSLAGYEQFF.

The gene calls are TRBV5-1 and TRBJ2-3; 13 nucleotides agree with TRBD2. From germline, CDR1 is SGHRS and CDR2 YFSETQ. After removal of 4 bases from V and 3 bases from J, the junction contained 8 bases not matched to a gene. The length of the CDR3 is 17 residues. The CDR3 nucleotides are TGCGCCAGCAGCCCCTGGACTAGCGGGAGTCGTACAGATACGCAGTATTTT. It codes for CASSPWTSGSRTDTQYF.

The V call is TRBV2, the J call TRBJ1-4, with D uncertain. The CDR3 covers 13 residues. From germline, CDR1 is SNHLY and CDR2 FYNNEI. Trimming shortened V by 1 base and J by 8 bases, and 8 bases separated the two germline ends. The CDR3 loop is CASSEDGMEKLFF. DNA of the CDR3: TGTGCCAGCAGTGAAGATGGGATGGAAAAACTGTTTTTT.

The chain has TRBV30 and TRBJ2-4; a possible D gene is TRBD1 (6 bases). Germline V gene sequence: CDR1 GTSNPN, CDR2 SVGIG (reference sequence). The CDR3 extends over 14 amino acids. V lost 5 bases and J lost 10, with 21 bases in between. CDR3: CAWSTGLLGQIQYF. The DNA of the CDR3 is TGTGCCTGGTCCACAGGGCTACTTGGGCAAATTCAGTACTTC.

The chain uses TRBV5-6 and TRBJ1-3; 8 positions match TRBD1. From germline, CDR1 is SGHDT and CDR2 YYEEEE. The V segment lost 3 bases and the J segment 0 bases; nucleotides outside the gene matches: 8. This CDR3 has 17 residues. CDR3 residues: CASSSRDRLSSGNTIYF. The CDR3 DNA follows: TGTGCCAGCAGCTCCCGGGACAGGCTTTCCTCTGGAAACACCATATATTTT.

The chain couples TRBV29-1 to TRBJ2-5; 10 nucleotides agree with TRBD2. The J call may be faulty, since TRBJ2-7 better matches the DNA end. This CDR3 is built from 14 residues. Germline loops: CDR1 SQVTM, CDR2 ANQGSEA. CDR3 nucleotides: TGCAGCGTTGCTAGCGGGGGAAGCTCCTACGAGCAGTACTTC. It encodes CSVASGGSSYEQYF.

The rearrangement joins TRBV18 to TRBJ2-5; 12 bases map to TRBD1. Losses at the gene ends were 1 base for V and 5 bases for J; bases not matched to a gene: 5. The germline V gene has CDR1 KGHSH and CDR2 LQKENI. The CDR3 contains 16 residues. This CDR3 is CASSPLGTGGAETQYF. The CDR3 DNA sequence: TGTGCCAGCTCACCACTGGGGACAGGGGGCGCGGAGACCCAGTACTTC. Looking up the rest from reference TRBV18 and TRBJ2-5 gives the full variable domain: NAGVMQNPRHLVRRRGQEARLRCSPMKGHSHVYWYRQLPEEGLKFMVYLQKENIIDESGMPKERFSAEFPKEGPSILRIQQVVRGDSAAYFCASSPLGTGGAETQYFGPGTRLLVL.